This T cell receptor beta chain stems from a study of cytomegalovirus exposure and HLA in healthy donors. The CDR3 length is 12 residues. With 3 bases removed from V and 5 bases from J, the gap between germline ends came to 8 bases. The germline gives CDR1 SGHRS, CDR2 YFSETQ. PCR primers comprised 60 Vbeta and 13 Jbeta primers. TCRdb keeps only in-frame clones here, not all; method: immunoSEQ multiplex PCR. The repertoire table contains fewer than 200,000 clones. The TCR originated in a woman in her sixties or seventies in good health and CMV-seronegative. The chain links TRBV5-1 to TRBJ2-5; no reliable D call. Sequencing used PBMCs. The CDR3 nucleotides are TGCGCCAGCAGCTCCCAGGTGGAGACCCAGTACTTC. Translated: CASSSQVETQYF.